A single sample is the source of the 14 T cell receptor beta chains below, sequenced in a study of blood T cells in healthy people across ages (dated by TCRdb to between 2014 and 2017). Receptor libraries were prepared by 5' RACE. Reads for this sample came from an Illumina HiSeq 2500. A second PCR of roughly 7 to 12 cycles was performed with a sample-barcoded 5' primer and a J-beta primer mix. TCRdb trimmed public reads at Q25 via fastp, called clones via MiXCR and kept in-frame beta chains. Every CDR3 protein is listed once, alongside the most common genes and DNA of its rows. The sample table lists 780,000 or so distinct CDR3 sequences, approximately 53% of them with a count of one. Clones ranked in the top ten supply approximately 41% of the sample. The sequenced material came from blood. The source of these receptors is a man older than 75 in good health.

The chain couples TRBV12-3 or TRBV12-4 to TRBJ1-1; D remains unclear. The CDR3 length is 12 residues. The germline V and J ends were trimmed by 9 bases and 9 bases, with 17 bases remaining between them. The chain's CDR3 is CASGDGVAQAFF. Written as DNA, the CDR3 is TGTGCCAGTGGCGACGGGGTAGCCCAAGCTTTCTTT.

V and J are TRBV5-1 and TRBJ2-3, with D uncertain. Germline assignment: CDR1 SGHRS and CDR2 YFSETQ. The CDR3 extends over 14 amino acids. The V gene lost 5 bases and the J gene lost 4 bases, with 14 bases spanning the gap. Here the CDR3 reads CASRGVGNADTQYF. The CDR3 bases are TGCGCCAGCAGGGGTGTAGGTAACGCAGATACGCAGTATTTT.

The chain employs TRBV7-8 and TRBJ2-1; 14 bases are a match to TRBD2. Per the germline V gene, CDR1 is SGHVS and CDR2 is FQNEAQ. The V gene end was trimmed by 6 bases and the J gene end by 6 bases; junction bases not matched to a gene: 4. The CDR3 spans 15 residues. For the CDR3, the DNA is TGTGCCAGCAGTCAGACTAGCGGGGGGGCCAATGAGCAGTTCTTC. It specifies CASSQTSGGANEQFF.

This chain connects TRBV5-1 to TRBJ2-7; possibly TRBD2 for D (6 bases). CDR1 SGHRS and CDR2 YFSETQ come from the germline V gene. This CDR3 is 15 amino acids long. The V and J ends lost 4 bases and 5 bases respectively, with 19 bases between them. The CDR3 sequence: CASSPQESGWHEQYF. The DNA of the CDR3 is TGCGCCAGCAGCCCGCAGGAAAGCGGGTGGCACGAGCAGTACTTC.

The genes are TRBV19 and TRBJ1-1; a weak D match, TRBD1 (5 bases). CDR3 length: 15 residues. Trimming removed 0 bases from V and 11 bases from J, with 19 bases in between. Germline V CDR1 and CDR2: LNHDA, SQIVND (reference sequence). In DNA, the CDR3 is TGTGCCAGTAGTATAGAGGGTGAACAGGAACTGAGGGCTTTCTTT. Translation: CASSIEGEQELRAFF. Full variable domain (outside the CDR3, taken from reference TRBV19 and TRBJ1-1): DGGITQSPKYLFRKEGQNVTLSCEQNLNHDAMYWYRQDPGQGLRLIYYSQIVNDFQKGDIAEGYSVSREKKESFPLTVTSAQKNPTAFYLCASSIEGEQELRAFFGQGTRLTVV.

The J gene is TRBJ2-3, the V gene TRBV7-2; 7 nucleotides match TRBD2. The V gene's germline CDR1 is SGHTA and CDR2 FQGNSA. J was trimmed by 13 bases and V by 0 bases; bases with no gene match: 4. The CDR3 consists of 12 residues. The CDR3 DNA is TGTGCCAGCAGCTTAGCGATGCGGGAGAAGTATTTT. Translated: CASSLAMREKYF. The full variable domain, its missing parts supplied by reference TRBV7-2 and TRBJ2-3, is GAGVSQSPSNKVTEKGKDVELRCDPISGHTALYWYRQSLGQGLEFLIYFQGNSAPDKSGLPSDRFSAERTGGSVSTLTIQRTQQEDSAVYLCASSLAMREKYFGPGTRLTVL.

The chain uses TRBV10-3 and TRBJ1-4, with 9 bases fitting TRBD1. Trimming took 6 bases from V and 5 from J; bases not matched to a gene: 4. The CDR3 covers 14 residues. Germline lookup yields CDR1 ENHRY and CDR2 SYGVKD. In DNA, the CDR3 is TGTGCCATCAGCCCCGGGACAGGGAATGAAAAACTGTTTTTT. Protein sequence: CAISPGTGNEKLFF.

The chain uses TRBV15 and TRBJ2-5; 11 bases agree with TRBD2. The CDR3 loop spans 18 amino acids. CDR1 and CDR2 from the germline V gene are LNHNV and YYDKDF (reference sequence). V was pared by 0 bases and J by 11 bases, with 17 bases of the junction left unmatched. Here the CDR3 DNA reads TGTGCCACCAGCAGAGATTGGGGGACTAGCGGATCGCACAATGAGCAGTACTTC. As protein: CATSRDWGTSGSHNEQYF. Based on the CDR3 plus reference TRBV15 and TRBJ2-5, the full variable domain is DAMVIQNPRYQVTQFGKPVTLSCSQTLNHNVMYWYQQKSSQAPKLLFHYYDKDFNNEADTPDNFQSRRPNTSFCFLDIRSPGLGDTAMYLCATSRDWGTSGSHNEQYFGPGTRLLVL.

The chain employs TRBV20-1 and TRBJ2-5; D may correspond to TRBD1 or TRBD2 (5 bases each). The germline V and J ends were trimmed by 4 bases and 2 bases, with 8 bases remaining between them. Germline loops: CDR1 DFQATT, CDR2 SNEGSKA (reference sequence). The CDR3 extends over 12 amino acids. The CDR3 sequence: CSATGAQETQYF. The CDR3 DNA reads TGCAGTGCTACCGGGGCTCAAGAGACCCAGTACTTC.

This clonotype was detected a few times. The chain links TRBV7-2 to TRBJ2-7; TRBD1 aligns across 10 bases. The length of the CDR3 is 14 residues. Germline-derived CDR1 and CDR2 are SGHTA and FQGNSA. Trimming at V came to 4 bases and at J to 4 bases, leaving 4 bases not matched to a gene. Here the CDR3 DNA reads TGTGCCAGCAGCTCACGACAGGGGGCTTACGAGCAGTACTTC. This gives the protein CASSSRQGAYEQYF.

V usage is TRBV6-5 and J usage is TRBJ1-2, with D possibly TRBD1 on 5 matching bases. V lost 6 bases and J 0 bases, leaving 14 bases between the germline ends. Per germline, CDR1 MNHEY and CDR2 SVGAGI. The CDR3 length is 15 residues. The DNA for the CDR3 is TGTGCCAGCAGCCCCCGGCGGGGCCCTAACTATGGCTACACCTTC. Protein product: CASSPRRGPNYGYTF.

The chain combines TRBV5-1 with TRBJ1-1; 10 nucleotides align to TRBD1. The CDR3 extends over 16 amino acids. Germline CDR1 is SGHRS and CDR2 is YFSETQ. Trimming at V came to 0 bases and at J to 0 bases, leaving 2 bases not matched to a gene. The CDR3 bases are TGCGCCAGCAGCTTGGAGACAGGGGGCATGAACACTGAAGCTTTCTTT. Protein product: CASSLETGGMNTEAFF.

In its sample, this clonotype was seen a few times. V is TRBV3-1 and J is TRBJ2-5; no clear D. The J call may be in error: the DNA end matches TRBJ2-7 better. CDR3 length: 12 residues. Germline CDR1 and CDR2: LGHDT and YNNKEL (reference sequence). The CDR3 loop reads CASSQALYEQYF. For the CDR3, the DNA is TGTGCCAGCAGCCAAGCTTTGTACGAGCAGTACTTC.

In this sample, this clonotype turned up once. The chain couples TRBV12-3 or TRBV12-4 to TRBJ2-7; D is unresolved. The CDR3 extends over 12 amino acids. The V gene lost 4 bases and the J gene lost 6 bases, with 10 bases spanning the gap. The CDR3 sequence is CASSYTSGEQYF. Here the CDR3 DNA reads TGTGCCAGCAGTTATACATCGGGCGAGCAGTACTTC.